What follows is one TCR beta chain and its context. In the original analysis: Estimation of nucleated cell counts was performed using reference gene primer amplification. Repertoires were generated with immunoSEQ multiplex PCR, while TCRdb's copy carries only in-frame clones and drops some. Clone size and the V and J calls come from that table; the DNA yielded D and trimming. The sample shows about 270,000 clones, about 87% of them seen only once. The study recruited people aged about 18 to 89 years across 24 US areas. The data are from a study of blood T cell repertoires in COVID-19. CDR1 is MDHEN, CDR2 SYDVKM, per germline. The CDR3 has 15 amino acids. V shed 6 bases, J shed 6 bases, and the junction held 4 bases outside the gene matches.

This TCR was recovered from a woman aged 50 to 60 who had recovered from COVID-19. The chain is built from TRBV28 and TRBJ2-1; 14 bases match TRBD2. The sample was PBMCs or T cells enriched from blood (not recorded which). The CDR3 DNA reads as TGTGCCAGCAGCCCAGGGACTAGCGGGAGCAATGAGCAGTTCTTC. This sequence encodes CASSPGTSGSNEQFF.